Below are 10 T cell receptor beta chains sequenced from a single sample in a study of T cell responses to AZD1222 COVID-19 vaccine. TCRdb keeps only in-frame clones here, not all; method: immunoSEQ multiplex PCR. The sample records roughly 150,000 clones, 80% to 95% being singletons. This specimen consisted of peripheral blood, obtained on day 0 of AZD1222 vaccination. All receptors come from an adult in good health.

The chain links TRBV18 to TRBJ1-6; no definite D call. Trimming pared 0 bases from V and 10 bases from J, leaving 4 bases between. This CDR3 contains 12 residues. Germline loops: CDR1 KGHSH, CDR2 LQKENI. CDR3 amino acids: CASSPPGSPLHF. The CDR3 DNA sequence: TGTGCCAGCTCACCACCGGGATCACCCCTCCACTTT.

The J gene is TRBJ1-2, the V gene TRBV3-1 (or the pseudogene TRBV3-2); 7 nucleotides align to TRBD1. V was clipped by 6 bases and J by 3 bases; unmatched bases: 7. Germline V gives CDR1 LGHDT, CDR2 YNNKEL (reference sequence). The CDR3 sequence is 14 residues long. The CDR3 sequence is CASSKGAGDYGYTF. CDR3 in DNA: TGTGCCAGCAGTAAGGGGGCAGGGGACTATGGCTACACCTTC.

CDR3 bases: TGTGCCAGCAGTTCCTATAGCGGGAGGGGAGTTTTTGAGACCCAGTACTTC. Encoded protein: CASSSYSGRGVFETQYF. The genes are TRBV6-2 or TRBV6-3 and TRBJ2-5; 11 positions match TRBD2. The CDR3 has 17 amino acids. V shed 4 bases and J 5 bases; nucleotides not matched to a gene: 12. Germline V CDR1 and CDR2: MNHEY, SVGEGT.

V and J are TRBV10-3 and TRBJ1-6; the match to TRBD1 covers 8 bases. In germline, CDR1 is ENHRY, CDR2 SYGVKD. The CDR3 has 17 amino acids. Germline trimming cut 3 bases from V and 0 bases from J; bases unmatched to any gene: 4. The CDR3 region is CAISEDRGSSYNSPLHF. The CDR3 coding sequence is TGTGCCATCAGTGAAGACAGGGGAAGCTCCTATAATTCACCCCTCCACTTT.

CDR3 sequence reads: CATSYSSNQPQHF. Written as DNA, the CDR3 is TGTGCCACCTCTTACAGTAGCAATCAGCCCCAGCATTTT. The rearrangement uses TRBV7-9 and TRBJ1-5; no clear D gene. Germline CDR1 reads SEHNR; CDR2 reads FQNEAQ (reference sequence). Trimming removed 10 bases at V and 0 bases at J, with 10 bases between. The CDR3 is made up of 13 amino acids.

The chain combines TRBV19 with TRBJ1-6, with unresolved D. Trimming stripped 3 bases from V and 7 bases from J, with 13 bases between. CDR3 size: 15 residues. CDR1 is LNHDA, CDR2 SQIVND, per germline (reference sequence). CDR3 region: CASSMDRVTNSPLHF. The CDR3 nucleotides read TGTGCCAGTAGTATGGATCGGGTTACCAATTCACCCCTCCACTTT.

This chain links TRBV5-6 with TRBJ1-4; D possibly corresponds to TRBD1 (5 bases). Germline V gene sequence: CDR1 SGHDT, CDR2 YYEEEE. There are 13 residues in the CDR3. Trimming stripped 4 bases from V and 8 bases from J, with 12 bases between. The CDR3 DNA reads as TGTGCCAGCAGCCTCCGGTGGGACGAAAAACTGTTTTTT. It is translated as CASSLRWDEKLFF.

V usage is TRBV19 and J usage is TRBJ1-2; possible D gene TRBD1, 5 bases. This CDR3 has 15 amino acids. V was cut by 7 bases and J by 5 bases, with 20 bases left in between. Germline loops: CDR1 LNHDA, CDR2 SQIVND (reference sequence). CDR3 protein: CASKRADWGGYGYTF. In DNA form, the CDR3 reads TGTGCCAGTAAACGCGCCGACTGGGGGGGGTATGGCTACACCTTC.

Comments on this clone: Other DNA sequences in the sample encode the same CDR3. This chain uses TRBV7-6 with TRBJ2-5; a possible D gene is TRBD2 (5 bases). V was trimmed by 1 base and J by 5 bases, leaving 11 bases between them. Germline V gene sequence: CDR1 SGHVS, CDR2 FNYEAQ. This CDR3 comprises 14 residues. The CDR3 DNA reads TGTGCCAGCAGCTTAGAGGACTTAGGGGAGACCCAGTACTTC. This encodes CASSLEDLGETQYF.

The CDR3 here is CASSFKGTSGNTIYF. The CDR3 DNA reads as TGTGCCAGCAGTTTCAAAGGAACCTCTGGAAACACCATATATTTT. The J gene is TRBJ1-3, the V gene TRBV6-5; D is unclear. Per germline, CDR1 MNHEY and CDR2 SVGAGI. Trimming took off 4 bases at V and 0 bases at J, with 10 bases between the two ends. This CDR3 region has 15 residues.